Given below is one TCR beta chain in context. Its antigen remains unknown. This sample is drawn from a study of Graves' ophthalmopathy and Graves' hyperthyroidism. Study details: Stable hyperthyroidism referred to disease that showed no ophthalmopathy within 18 months of follow-up. Findings of the study overall: Discriminating ophthalmopathy from stable hyperthyroidism, a 13-signature model attained a sensitivity of about 90% and a specificity of about 83%.

Diagnosis relied on clinical symptoms, serum thyroxine, TRAb, thyroid ultrasound and orbital computed tomography. V gave up 4 bases and J gave up 17 bases, with 6 bases separating them. Germline values: CDR1 SEHNR, CDR2 FQNEAQ (reference sequence). The length of the CDR3 is 9 residues. Using RNA transcripts, the TCR beta CDR3 regions were amplified. First-round RT-PCR used HTBI primers; second-round multiplex PCR followed. MiXCR, run by TCRdb on the multiplex PCR reads, gives a single entry per CDR3 protein. There are some 1.1 million distinct CDR3 sequences in the sample; around a third occur only once, and 8.5% to 14% lies in the top ten.

V usage is TRBV7-9 and J usage is TRBJ1-6; D gene uncertain. This TCR was sampled from an adult man with Graves' hyperthyroidism. The sequenced sample consisted of peripheral blood or thyroid tissue (not recorded which). The CDR3 is CASSWSIHF. CDR3 in DNA: TGTGCCAGCAGCTGGAGTATCCACTTT.